This entry concerns a single T cell receptor beta chain. What it binds is unknown. The data belong to a study of memory CD4+ T cells and cytomegalovirus serostatus. On the study more broadly: Donors were healthy Belgian adults, some 10 CMV seropositive and 20 to 25 seronegative.

Single viable CD3+CD4+CD8-CD45RO+ cells were sorted as the memory CD4+ T cells. Donors' CMV status reflects serum IgG against pp150, pp28, p38, p52. Whole-study findings and limits: CMV serostatus prediction reached median AUC approximately 0.96, or 0.89 with US-trained model.

Authors' methods: After removing out-of-frame reads, around 2.2 million distinct TCRbeta sequences remained. TCRdb keeps only in-frame clones here, not all; method: immunoSEQ multiplex PCR. That table is the source of V, J and clone size, and D and trimming were worked out from the DNA. In the table there are over 40,000 clones, over 70% of which are singletons. CDR1 is MNHNY, CDR2 SVGAGI, per germline (reference sequence). This CDR3 has 13 residues. Trimming stripped 4 bases from V and 3 bases from J, with 10 bases between. Sequenced input: memory CD4+ T cells from blood. The chain is built from TRBV6-6 and TRBJ2-7, with no clear D. The receptor comes from an adult in good health and CMV-seronegative. The CDR3 protein is CASSSGRSYEQYF. Here the CDR3 DNA reads TGTGCCAGCAGTTCCGGACGAAGCTACGAGCAGTACTTC.